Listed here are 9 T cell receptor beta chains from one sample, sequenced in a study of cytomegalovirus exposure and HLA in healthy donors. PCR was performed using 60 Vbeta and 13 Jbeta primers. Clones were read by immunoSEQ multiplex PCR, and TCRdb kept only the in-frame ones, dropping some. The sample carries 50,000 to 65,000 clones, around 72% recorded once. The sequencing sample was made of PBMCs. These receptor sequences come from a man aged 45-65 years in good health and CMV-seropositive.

The CDR3 bases are TGTGCCAGCAGTTCAACTAGCGGGAGGGCGGTAGATACGCAGTATTTT. This gives the protein CASSSTSGRAVDTQYF. The chain uses TRBV6-5 and TRBJ2-3, with 13 positions matching TRBD2. The CDR3 is made up of 16 amino acids. Germline V lookup: CDR1 MNHEY, CDR2 SVGAGI. Unmatched junction bases numbered 6, after V lost 4 bases and J lost 5 bases.

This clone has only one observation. In nucleotides, the CDR3 is TGCGCCAGCAGCTTCAACAGGGAAAGCTCCTACGAGCAGTACTTC. Translated: CASSFNRESSYEQYF. The chain has TRBV5-1 and TRBJ2-5; possibly TRBD1 for D (6 bases). Matching the DNA end better, TRBJ2-7 makes the J call doubtful. Germline V CDR1 and CDR2: SGHRS, YFSETQ. This CDR3 has 15 residues.

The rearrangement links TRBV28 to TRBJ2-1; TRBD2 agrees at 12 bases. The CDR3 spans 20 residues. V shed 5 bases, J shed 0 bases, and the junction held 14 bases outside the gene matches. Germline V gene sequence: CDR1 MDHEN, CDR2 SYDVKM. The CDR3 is CASSGRRLAGDQSSYNEQFF. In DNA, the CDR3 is TGTGCCAGCAGTGGCCGTAGACTAGCGGGGGATCAAAGCTCCTACAATGAGCAGTTCTTC.

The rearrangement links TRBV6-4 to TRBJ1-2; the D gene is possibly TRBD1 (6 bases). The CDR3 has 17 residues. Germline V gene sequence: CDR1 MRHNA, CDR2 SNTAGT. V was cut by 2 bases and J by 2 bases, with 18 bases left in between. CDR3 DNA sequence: TGTGCCAGCAGTGACCCAATCTATTGGCAGGGGAACTATGGCTACACCTTC. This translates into CASSDPIYWQGNYGYTF.

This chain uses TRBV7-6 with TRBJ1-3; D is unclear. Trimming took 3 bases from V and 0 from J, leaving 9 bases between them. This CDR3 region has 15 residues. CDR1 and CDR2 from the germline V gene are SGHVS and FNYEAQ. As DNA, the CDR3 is TGTGCCAGCAGCTTGCGCGGAGCCTCTGGAAACACCATATATTTT. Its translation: CASSLRGASGNTIYF.

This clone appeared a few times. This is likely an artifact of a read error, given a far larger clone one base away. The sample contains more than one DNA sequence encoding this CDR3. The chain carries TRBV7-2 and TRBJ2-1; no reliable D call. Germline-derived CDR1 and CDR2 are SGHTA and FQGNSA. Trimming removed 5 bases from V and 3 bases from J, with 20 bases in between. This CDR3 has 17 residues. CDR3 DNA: TGTGCCAGCAGCCAAGATATGATCGTACTCATCTACAATGAGCAGTTCTTC. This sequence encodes CASSQDMIVLIYNEQFF.

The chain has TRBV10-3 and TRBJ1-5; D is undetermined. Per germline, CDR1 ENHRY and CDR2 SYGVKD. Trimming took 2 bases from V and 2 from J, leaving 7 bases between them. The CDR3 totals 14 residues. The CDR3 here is CAISERGGNQPQHF. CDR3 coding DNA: TGTGCCATCAGTGAGCGAGGAGGCAATCAGCCCCAGCATTTT.

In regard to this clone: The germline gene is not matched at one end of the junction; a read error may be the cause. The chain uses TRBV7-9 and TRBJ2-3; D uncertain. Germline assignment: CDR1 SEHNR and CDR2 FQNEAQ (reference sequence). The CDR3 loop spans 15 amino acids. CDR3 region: CSSSLLQPSTDTQYF. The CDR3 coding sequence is TGTTCCAGCAGCTTATTACAGCCTAGCACAGATACGCAGTATTTT.

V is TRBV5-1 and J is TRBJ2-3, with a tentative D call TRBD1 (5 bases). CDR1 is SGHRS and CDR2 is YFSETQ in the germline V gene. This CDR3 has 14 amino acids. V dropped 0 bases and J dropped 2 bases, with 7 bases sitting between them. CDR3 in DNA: TGCGCCAGCAGCTTGGGGGGCTACACAGATACGCAGTATTTT. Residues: CASSLGGYTDTQYF.